This record concerns one TCR beta chain sequence. Antigen: not known. CD8+ and CD4+ T cells circulating in blood were sequenced for TCR beta. Isolation of CD8+ and CD4+ T cells was performed negatively, whereas enrichment of TEMRA cells was done by FACS. Germline CDR1 PRHDT, CDR2 FYEKMQ (reference sequence). This CDR3 has 15 residues. J gave up 2 bases and V 5 bases, and 5 bases lay outside the gene matches. Random hexamers were used to reverse transcribe the RNA input (0.5 to 1 ug). TCR beta CDR3 was amplified by immunoSEQ covering 54 Vbeta and 13 Jbeta. TCRdb independently ran MiXCR on the immunoSEQ multiplex PCR reads; one entry per CDR3 protein. The table has approximately 170,000 distinct CDR3 sequences, 92% seen once. This specimen comes from a study of CD8 T cells in Susac syndrome. Study-level results: A relatively small number of individuals underwent TCR sequencing and HLA analysis.

The sequence came from a human donor in good health. V usage is TRBV13 and J usage is TRBJ2-5; the match to TRBD1 covers 10 bases. The sequenced material came from CD4+ T cells from PBMCs. CDR3 sequence (DNA): TGTGCCAGCAGCCCTTGGACAGGGGGTCAAGAGACCCAGTACTTC. It is translated as CASSPWTGGQETQYF.